This T cell receptor (beta chain) was obtained from a study of Ad26.COV2.S vaccination and SARS-CoV-2 variants. Study overall: Donor got 5x10^10 or 1x10^11 viral particles of Ad26.COV2.S.

The treatment was: around 19 received Ad26.COV2.S at low or high dose, single or two shots; several received placebo; per-sample allocation not given. Vaccine and placebo recipients were sampled on day 63 after the first injection. TCRdb's table, derived via immunoSEQ multiplex PCR, lists solely in-frame clones and lacks some. The sample lists around 450,000 clones, about 88% seen once, with 1.5% to 2% in the top ten. General study results and limits: Non-spike TCR breadth showed similarity between vaccine and placebo recipients.

With respect to this clone: The antigen is undetermined.

From germline, CDR1 is SGHTA and CDR2 FQGTGA. Trimming cost V 1 base and J 0 bases; bases outside gene matches: 8. This CDR3 comprises 18 residues. This sequence originates from a person aged 18 to 65 who received the Ad26.COV2.S COVID-19 vaccine or a placebo. The J gene is TRBJ2-2, the V gene TRBV7-3, with 7 bases fitting TRBD1. The sample in question was peripheral blood, obtained in a trial of Ad26.COV2.S vaccine versus placebo. For the CDR3, the DNA is TGTGCCAGCAGCTTAAGCCCAGTAGGGACAGCGAACACCGGGGAGCTGTTTTTT. Translated, it gives CASSLSPVGTANTGELFF.